This T cell receptor (beta chain) is from a study of blood T cells in healthy people across ages. Study-wide results and limits: TCR beta diversity per million T cells fell roughly linearly with age.

This clonotype was picked up a small number of times. Its antigen is undetermined. A sample-barcoded 5' primer and a J-beta primer mix were used in a second PCR of roughly 7 to 11 cycles. A tag from a template-switch adaptor with 12 random nucleotides marked each cDNA molecule. TCRdb re-called the 5' RACE reads with MiXCR, one entry per CDR3 protein. The sample holds roughly 1.6 million distinct CDR3 sequences, roughly 32% seen once. Sequencing was done on a sample of blood. This TCR was sampled from a woman in her twenties or thirties in good health.

The CDR3 DNA sequence: TGTGCCAGCAGCCAAGGCGACCCGACCCAGTACTTC. It yields the protein CASSQGDPTQYF. V is TRBV3-1 and J is TRBJ2-5; D remains unclear. Germline V gene lookup returns CDR1 LGHDT and CDR2 YNNKEL (reference sequence). The V gene lost 1 base and the J gene lost 7 bases, with 7 bases spanning the gap. The CDR3 consists of 12 residues.